Each of the 31 T cell receptor beta chains below was sequenced from the same sample in a study of metastatic and nonmetastatic thyroid tumors. TCRdb reprocessed the PCR reads using MiXCR. The table records under 20,000 clones, around 17% of them present only once. Patients underwent thyroid surgery, and none had received any treatment before it. The sequenced material came from blood. Receptors were obtained from a male donor with papillary thyroid cancer or a benign thyroid nodule (not recorded which). Some clones in this sample may be carry-over from other donors' samples.

At least ten counts were recorded for this clone. The CDR3 loop is CASSTGLAGDNEQFF. The CDR3 DNA reads as TGTGCCAGCAGCACGGGACTAGCGGGAGACAATGAGCAGTTCTTC. V usage is TRBV5-4 and J usage is TRBJ2-1; 14 positions agree with TRBD2. V shed 4 bases, J shed 5 bases, and the junction held 2 bases outside the gene matches. The germline V gene has CDR1 SGHNT and CDR2 YYREEE (reference sequence). The CDR3 runs to 15 residues.

This clone was detected ten times or more. The rearrangement links TRBV20-1 to TRBJ1-2; D is perhaps TRBD1 (5 bases). Germline values: CDR1 DFQATT, CDR2 SNEGSKA (reference sequence). Trimming left V 6 bases short and J 3 bases short, with 11 bases between. The CDR3 sequence is 12 residues long. CDR3 sequence: CSAVQDHYGYTF. CDR3 in DNA: TGCAGTGCGGTACAGGACCACTATGGCTACACCTTC.

The rearrangement joins TRBV4-1 to TRBJ1-2, with a possible D match to TRBD1 (5 bases). The CDR3 has 13 amino acids. The germline CDR1 and CDR2 sequences are MGHRA and YSYEKL. Trimming took off 1 base at V and 7 bases at J, with 10 bases between the two ends. The CDR3 coding sequence is TGCGCCAGCAGCCAAGGACAGTCTTCTGGCTACACCTTC. This codes for CASSQGQSSGYTF.

This clone is categorized as medium-sized. The V gene is TRBV18, the J gene TRBJ2-7; D possibly matches TRBD1 or TRBD2 (5 bases each). V dropped 6 bases and J dropped 2 bases, with 17 bases sitting between them. The CDR3 is made up of 15 amino acids. In germline, CDR1 is KGHSH, CDR2 LQKENI. The CDR3 protein is CASSTTASGTYEQYF. The CDR3 nucleotides are TGTGCCAGCTCCACGACAGCGAGCGGCACCTACGAGCAGTACTTC. The full variable domain, in which reference TRBV18 and TRBJ2-7 provide the parts outside the CDR3, is NAGVMQNPRHLVRRRGQEARLRCSPMKGHSHVYWYRQLPEEGLKFMVYLQKENIIDESGMPKERFSAEFPKEGPSILRIQQVVRGDSAAYFCASSTTASGTYEQYFGPGTRLTVT.

This clone was observed many times. The chain recombines TRBV29-1 with TRBJ2-7, with D possibly being TRBD1 (7 bases). The CDR3 runs 13 residues. V was clipped by 0 bases and J by 3 bases, with 9 bases between them. Germline loops: CDR1 SQVTM, CDR2 ANQGSEA. The CDR3 reads CSVEDQGGYEQYF. The CDR3 DNA reads TGCAGCGTTGAAGATCAGGGGGGCTACGAGCAGTACTTC.

For this clone: Possible read error: a much larger clone is one base away. Other DNA sequences in the same sample also yield this CDR3. The CDR3 loop is CSVDSGGEQYF. Here the CDR3 DNA reads TGCAGCGTCGATTCGGGAGGCGAGCAGTACTTC. The chain combines TRBV29-1 with TRBJ2-7, with TRBD2 identical over 7 bases. J was trimmed by 6 bases and V by 6 bases; bases with no gene match: 5. Per germline, CDR1 SQVTM and CDR2 ANQGSEA. The CDR3 runs 11 residues.

In this sample, this clone turned up many times. The chain uses TRBV7-2 and TRBJ2-5; no definite D call. The CDR3 sequence is 13 residues long. Germline V CDR1 and CDR2: SGHTA, FQGNSA. Trimming left V 4 bases short and J 1 base short, with 7 bases between. The CDR3 DNA reads TGTGCCAGCAGCTCCCAAACCCAAGAGACCCAGTACTTC. Residues: CASSSQTQETQYF.

This clone was detected many times. V and J are TRBV25-1 and TRBJ1-1; weak D call: TRBD1 (5 bases). Trimming took off 6 bases at V and 3 bases at J, with 11 bases between the two ends. This CDR3 is built from 13 residues. CDR1 MGHDK and CDR2 SYGVNS come from the germline V gene. Here the CDR3 DNA reads TGTGCCAGCAGAGGGGTTGGTGACACTGAAGCTTTCTTT. This translates into CASRGVGDTEAFF.

This clone is labeled as medium-sized. The CDR3, as DNA: TGTGCCAGCAGTGGTTGGACAGGGGGCAAAGCAGATACGCAGTATTTT. Its protein product is CASSGWTGGKADTQYF. The chain has TRBV12-3 or TRBV12-4 and TRBJ2-3, with TRBD1 matching over 11 bases. The CDR3 covers 16 residues. Trimming at V came to 5 bases and at J to 4 bases, leaving 8 bases not matched to a gene.

There are many counts of this clone. The chain combines TRBV6-1 with TRBJ1-1; D ambiguous. The ends were cut back, 6 bases at V and 1 base at J, with 15 bases in the middle. CDR3 length: 15 amino acids. CDR1 is MNHNS and CDR2 is SASEGT in the germline V gene. In DNA, the CDR3 is TGTGCCAGCAGGAGATCTCAGATATCGAACACTGAAGCTTTCTTT. Its protein product is CASRRSQISNTEAFF.

This clone has a handful of counts. The chain is built from TRBV6-1 and TRBJ1-6; a weak D match, TRBD1 (5 bases). The V gene lost 5 bases and the J gene lost 2 bases, with 13 bases spanning the gap. Looked up from germline, CDR1 is MNHNS and CDR2 is SASEGT. This CDR3 has 16 residues. CDR3 nucleotides: TGTGCCAGCAGTCAACAGGCCCTCGCCTATAATTCACCCCTCCACTTT. Its protein is CASSQQALAYNSPLHF.

This chain connects TRBV4-1 to TRBJ2-1, with 12 bases that match TRBD2. This CDR3 region has 17 residues. Germline CDR1 is MGHRA and CDR2 is YSYEKL. V lost 0 bases to trimming and J lost 1 base; unmatched junction nucleotides: 1. This chain's CDR3 is CASSQEGTSGSYNEQFF. CDR3 in DNA: TGCGCCAGCAGCCAAGAGGGGACTAGCGGGTCCTACAATGAGCAGTTCTTC.

At least ten counts were recorded for this clone. J is TRBJ2-7 and V is TRBV5-4; a possible D gene is TRBD2 (7 bases). Trimming stripped 4 bases from V and 2 bases from J, with 19 bases between. This CDR3 comprises 16 residues. Per the germline V gene, CDR1 is SGHNT and CDR2 is YYREEE (reference sequence). The CDR3 region is CASSKPLWEGAYEQYF. Here the CDR3 DNA reads TGTGCCAGCAGCAAACCCTTGTGGGAGGGGGCCTACGAGCAGTACTTC.

This clone was detected ten times or more. The chain recombines TRBV24-1 with TRBJ1-1; TRBD1 might be the D (5 bases). V was clipped by 6 bases and J by 1 base, with 8 bases between them. The length of the CDR3 is 13 residues. CDR1 and CDR2 from the germline V gene are KGHDR and SFDVKD. CDR3 sequence: CATSWGENTEAFF. For the CDR3, the DNA is TGTGCCACCAGTTGGGGGGAGAACACTGAAGCTTTCTTT.

CDR3 in amino acids: CSARDGPEQYV. Here the CDR3 DNA reads TGCAGTGCTAGAGATGGGCCCGAGCAGTACGTC. V and J are TRBV20-1 and TRBJ2-7; D ambiguous. The CDR3 spans 11 residues. Trimming stripped 0 bases from V and 6 bases from J, with 6 bases between. From germline, CDR1 is DFQATT and CDR2 SNEGSKA (reference sequence).

At least ten counts were recorded for this clone. This chain uses TRBV11-3 with TRBJ1-3; D is unresolved. Trimming shortened V by 3 bases and J by 0 bases, and 3 bases separated the two germline ends. The CDR3 runs 13 residues. Germline CDR1 reads SGHNT; CDR2 reads YENEEA. Here the CDR3 reads CASSFYSGNTIYF. In DNA form, the CDR3 reads TGTGCCAGCAGCTTCTACTCTGGAAACACCATATATTTT.

This clone was counted at least ten times. CDR3 coding DNA: TGTGCCAGCCATAAAAACGGACTATCCGGAAACACCATATATTTT. This gives the protein CASHKNGLSGNTIYF. The rearrangement uses TRBV6-2 or TRBV6-3 and TRBJ1-3, with no clear D. Trimming left V 8 bases short and J 4 bases short, with 18 bases between. CDR3 length: 15 amino acids. Germline CDR1 is MNHEY and CDR2 is SVGEGT.

In this sample, this clone turned up many times. The CDR3 sequence: CASCVFPARTEAFF. In DNA, the CDR3 is TGTGCCAGCTGTGTCTTCCCGGCTCGGACTGAAGCTTTCTTT. This chain uses TRBV6-1 with TRBJ1-1; D gene unclear. Germline V CDR1 and CDR2: MNHNS, SASEGT. There are 14 residues in the CDR3. Trimming left V 8 bases short and J 5 bases short, with 18 bases between.

This clone was seen repeatedly, ten times or more. Different DNA sequences within this sample yield the same CDR3. The rearrangement joins TRBV29-1 to TRBJ2-7; D remains unclear. The V gene's germline CDR1 is SQVTM and CDR2 ANQGSEA. This CDR3 is 11 amino acids long. Trimming removed 8 bases from V and 5 bases from J, with 13 bases in between. CDR3 in DNA: TGCAGCTTCCTGGTAGGAAACGAGCAGTACTTC. It yields the protein CSFLVGNEQYF.

The rearrangement uses TRBV9 and TRBJ1-2, with TRBD1 identical over 7 bases. CDR1 SGDLS and CDR2 YYNGEE come from the germline V gene. The length of the CDR3 is 13 residues. V lost 4 bases and J lost 8; bases outside the gene matches: 8. The CDR3 nucleotides read TGTGCCAGCAGCTCAGACAGGGAGAACGGCTACACCTTC. As protein: CASSSDRENGYTF.

This clone has ten or more counts. V gene TRBV6-1 combines with J gene TRBJ1-2; perhaps TRBD1 as D (5 bases). Trimming pared 6 bases from V and 7 bases from J, leaving 15 bases between. In germline, CDR1 is MNHNS, CDR2 SASEGT. The CDR3 length is 13 residues. CDR3 protein: CASSPAGARGYTF. The CDR3, as DNA: TGTGCCAGCAGCCCGGCTGGGGCGCGTGGCTACACCTTC.

CDR3 sequence reads: CAISAGGQYQETQYF. CDR3 in DNA: TGTGCCATCAGTGCTGGAGGACAGTACCAAGAGACCCAGTACTTC. This sequence joins TRBV10-3 and TRBJ2-5, with a weak D call TRBD1 (6 bases). CDR1 and CDR2 from the germline V gene are ENHRY and SYGVKD. The CDR3 runs to 15 residues. V gave up 4 bases and J gave up 0 bases, with 12 bases separating them.

This clone was recorded at least ten times. The rearrangement joins TRBV20-1 to TRBJ2-7; possible D gene TRBD2, 5 bases. V gave up 0 bases and J gave up 7 bases, with 13 bases separating them. This CDR3 contains 13 residues. Per the germline V gene, CDR1 is DFQATT and CDR2 is SNEGSKA (reference sequence). CDR3 residues: CSARDGDSGEQYF. In DNA, the CDR3 is TGCAGTGCTAGAGATGGGGATTCGGGAGAGCAGTACTTC.

In its sample, this clone was seen many times. The chain employs TRBV5-1 and TRBJ1-3, with D hard to call. CDR1 is SGHRS and CDR2 is YFSETQ in the germline V gene. The V end was cut by 2 bases, the J end by 4 bases, with 4 bases between. The CDR3 consists of 12 residues. The CDR3 sequence: CASSLEGNTIYF. The CDR3, as DNA: TGCGCCAGCAGCTTAGAGGGAAACACCATATATTTT.

At least ten counts were recorded for this clone. The chain joins TRBV20-1 to TRBJ2-7, with TRBD2 matching 7 bases. Germline assignment: CDR1 DFQATT and CDR2 SNEGSKA (reference sequence). V was clipped by 6 bases and J by 6 bases; unmatched bases: 8. This CDR3 contains 12 residues. This chain's CDR3 is CSAQREVFEQYF. The CDR3 DNA reads TGCAGTGCACAGCGGGAAGTCTTCGAGCAGTACTTC.

There are a few counts of this clone. This sequence may be a read error, since a much larger clone differs from it by one base. Different DNA sequences within this sample yield the same CDR3. The chain has TRBV27 and TRBJ1-1, with D unresolved. From germline, CDR1 is MNHEY and CDR2 SMNVEV (reference sequence). The CDR3 has 14 amino acids. CDR3 bases: TGCGCCAGTAGACTGGGAGTTATGAACACTGAAGCTTTCTTT. This gives the protein CASRLGVMNTEAFF.

J is TRBJ2-7 and V is TRBV4-2; 7 nucleotides line up with TRBD2. The CDR3 loop spans 15 amino acids. Germline V gives CDR1 LGHNA, CDR2 YNFKEQ. Trimming at V came to 0 bases and at J to 4 bases, leaving 6 bases not matched to a gene. For the CDR3, the DNA is TGTGCCAGCAGCCAAGATAAGGGGAGGGAATACGAGCAGTACTTC. This gives the protein CASSQDKGREYEQYF.

This clone came up many times. The chain uses TRBV28 and TRBJ2-7; 8 positions agree with TRBD1. The J segment lost 2 bases and the V segment lost 4 bases, leaving 4 bases of the junction unmatched. Looked up from germline, CDR1 is MDHEN and CDR2 is SYDVKM. The CDR3 totals 14 residues. The CDR3 loop is CASSWGTGTYEQYF. DNA for the CDR3: TGTGCCAGCAGTTGGGGGACAGGAACCTACGAGCAGTACTTC.

At least ten counts were recorded for this clone. This chain uses TRBV28 with TRBJ1-2; D is unclear. Looked up from germline, CDR1 is MDHEN and CDR2 is SYDVKM. The CDR3 has 15 residues. V was cut by 3 bases and J by 4 bases, with 15 bases left in between. Written as DNA, the CDR3 is TGTGCCAGCAGTTTTTGGGCTGGGAGGGCCTATGGCTACACCTTC. Residues: CASSFWAGRAYGYTF.

This clone was seen at least ten times. This sequence joins TRBV5-1 and TRBJ2-3; D gene unclear. CDR1 SGHRS and CDR2 YFSETQ come from the germline V gene. V was clipped by 4 bases and J by 10 bases, with 13 bases between them. CDR3 length: 12 amino acids. CDR3 sequence: CASSSTAVAQYF. The CDR3 DNA follows: TGCGCCAGCAGCAGCACCGCCGTAGCGCAGTATTTT.

In regard to this clone: It may be a read error: a sequence one base away is much more abundant. CDR3: CASSFGFQETQYF. Written as DNA, the CDR3 is TGTGCCAGCAGCTTTGGGTTTCAAGAGACCCAGTACTTC. The gene calls are TRBV7-8 and TRBJ2-5; no clear D gene. V lost 3 bases and J 2 bases, leaving 7 bases between the germline ends. Germline V gene lookup returns CDR1 SGHVS and CDR2 FQNEAQ. This CDR3 is built from 13 residues.